These 16 T cell receptor beta chains were sequenced from one sample in a study of post-analysis software for immune sequencing data. Broader study findings: Five or six TRBV segments were more frequent in patients than controls; TRBV5-6, TRBV5-1 and TRBV20-1 belonged to this group.

TCR beta libraries were prepared from cDNA with unique molecular identifiers. TCRdb reprocessed the PCR reads via MiXCR and lists one record per CDR3 protein. The sample includes about 400,000 distinct CDR3 sequences, approximately 38% of them seen just once. The antigens of these receptors remain unknown. Input material: blood. The receptors were sampled from a girl aged 10 to 17 with multiple sclerosis.

The chain combines TRBV3-1 with TRBJ2-4; 8 bases agree with TRBD1. This CDR3 spans 15 amino acids. Germline loops: CDR1 LGHDT, CDR2 YNNKEL (reference sequence). With 1 base clipped from V and 6 bases from J, the junction kept 5 bases outside the gene matches. The CDR3 spells CASSQGTGYGNIQYF. In DNA, the CDR3 is TGTGCCAGCAGCCAAGGGACAGGGTACGGAAACATTCAGTACTTC.

The chain is built from TRBV12-3 or TRBV12-4 and TRBJ2-6; no firm D call. The V gene lost 4 bases and the J gene lost 4 bases, with 2 bases spanning the gap. The CDR3 covers 12 residues. CDR3 region: CASSWGANVLTF. The DNA for the CDR3 is TGTGCCAGCAGTTGGGGGGCCAACGTCCTGACTTTC.

This clonotype was recorded a few times. J is TRBJ1-1 and V is TRBV3-1; D perhaps matches TRBD1 (6 bases). This CDR3 is built from 13 residues. Trimming pared 3 bases from V and 5 bases from J, leaving 10 bases between. Germline CDR1 and CDR2: LGHDT and YNNKEL (reference sequence). For the CDR3, the DNA is TGTGCCAGCAGCCAGGCAGGGGTGACTGAAGCTTTCTTT. Protein sequence: CASSQAGVTEAFF.

In this sample, this clonotype turned up a few times. This rearrangement joins TRBV3-1 to TRBJ2-3; TRBD1 aligns across 7 bases. V lost 1 base, J lost 4 bases, and 8 bases stayed unmatched. The germline CDR1 and CDR2 sequences are LGHDT and YNNKEL (reference sequence). The CDR3 has 16 amino acids. The CDR3 sequence is CASSQGLHRGADTQYF. The DNA of the CDR3 is TGTGCCAGCAGCCAAGGTTTGCACAGGGGAGCAGATACGCAGTATTTT.

The chain joins TRBV6-5 to TRBJ2-3; perhaps TRBD1 as D (6 bases). Trimming removed 0 bases at V and 1 base at J, with 14 bases between. This CDR3 has 17 residues. CDR1 is MNHEY and CDR2 is SVGAGI in the germline V gene. This CDR3 reads CASSYSLPGVGTDTQYF. The CDR3 nucleotides read TGTGCCAGCAGTTACTCTCTCCCAGGGGTCGGCACAGATACGCAGTATTTT.

Note on this clonotype: Relative to the germline gene, one junction end is altered; a read error may explain this. This chain connects TRBV5-5 to TRBJ1-2; no clear D. This CDR3 is built from 14 residues. CDR1 is SGHKS and CDR2 is YYEKEE in the germline V gene (reference sequence). DNA of the CDR3: TGTGCCAGCAGCTTGGGAGCATCGGGCTATGGCCACACCTTC. It specifies CASSLGASGYGHTF.

The genes are TRBV29-1 and TRBJ2-2; the D is unclear. CDR1 is SQVTM and CDR2 is ANQGSEA in the germline V gene. CDR3 size: 13 residues. Trimming removed 4 bases from V and 3 bases from J, with 9 bases in between. The CDR3 bases are TGCAGCGTTGGACAAACTGACACCGGGGAGCTGTTTTTT. It is translated as CSVGQTDTGELFF.

Comments on this clonotype: The conserved phenylalanine or tryptophan normally closing the CDR3 is absent here, so this likely arose from a read error. The chain carries TRBV6-5 and TRBJ1-2, with 7 bases matching TRBD1. V shed 4 bases and J 7 bases; nucleotides not matched to a gene: 6. Germline CDR1 MNHEY, CDR2 SVGAGI. The CDR3 consists of 13 residues. In nucleotides, the CDR3 is TGTGCCAGCAGTTTCCGACAGGGTAGTGGCTACACCGTC. Amino acids: CASSFRQGSGYTV.

This clonotype occurred a few times. The chain employs TRBV27 and TRBJ2-7; D might be TRBD2 (5 bases). Looked up from germline, CDR1 is MNHEY and CDR2 is SMNVEV (reference sequence). The CDR3 length is 14 residues. V was cut by 1 base and J by 5 bases, with 12 bases left in between. For the CDR3, the DNA is TGTGCCAGCAGTTTATTGTCTAGCAAGGACGAGCAGTACTTC. Translating it yields CASSLLSSKDEQYF.

The V and J genes are TRBV5-1 and TRBJ2-2, with D perhaps given as TRBD1 or TRBD2 (6 bases each). This CDR3 comprises 15 residues. Deletions cut 1 base from V and 5 bases from J, with 12 bases between. Germline CDR1 SGHRS, CDR2 YFSETQ. The CDR3: CASSLWGAMTGELFF. The CDR3 DNA sequence: TGCGCCAGCAGCTTGTGGGGGGCCATGACCGGGGAGCTGTTTTTT.

This clonotype has at least ten counts. This chain joins TRBV6-2 or TRBV6-3 and TRBJ2-7; no definite D call. Germline-derived CDR1 and CDR2 are MNHEY and SVGEGT. V dropped 6 bases and J dropped 1 base, with 10 bases sitting between them. The CDR3 is 13 residues long. Here the CDR3 reads CASRWAGSYEQYF. The DNA for the CDR3 is TGTGCCAGCAGGTGGGCAGGATCCTACGAGCAGTACTTC.

V is TRBV12-5 and J is TRBJ2-1; D is unresolved. The CDR3 loop spans 14 amino acids. Germline CDR1 reads LGHNT; CDR2 reads FRNRAP. The V and J ends lost 0 bases and 2 bases respectively, with 5 bases between them. CDR3 protein: CASGLVPAYNEQFF. In DNA form, the CDR3 reads TGTGCTAGTGGTTTGGTACCAGCCTACAATGAGCAGTTCTTC.

This clonotype was seen a handful of times. The chain links TRBV10-3 to TRBJ2-7; D is unresolved. Germline values: CDR1 ENHRY, CDR2 SYGVKD. The V end was cut by 2 bases, the J end by 5 bases, with 10 bases between. CDR3 length: 13 residues. CDR3 loop: CAISEGHRDEQYF. CDR3 DNA sequence: TGTGCCATCAGTGAGGGGCACCGAGACGAGCAGTACTTC.

This clonotype was picked up a small number of times. The J gene is TRBJ2-1, the V gene TRBV7-6, with D uncertain. Trimming took off 4 bases at V and 0 bases at J, with 10 bases between the two ends. Germline V gene sequence: CDR1 SGHVS, CDR2 FNYEAQ. CDR3 length equals 15 residues. The CDR3 bases are TGTGCCAGCAGCTCTCCTTGGTCCTCCTACAATGAGCAGTTCTTC. Its protein product is CASSSPWSSYNEQFF. Using reference TRBV7-6 and TRBJ2-1 for the parts outside the CDR3, the full variable domain is GAGVSQSPRYKVTKRGQDVALRCDPISGHVSLYWYRQALGQGPEFLTYFNYEAQQDKSGLPNDRFSAERPEGSISTLTIQRTEQRDSAMYRCASSSPWSSYNEQFFGPGTRLTVL.

J is TRBJ1-2 and V is TRBV10-1, with 7 nucleotides matching TRBD1. The CDR3 covers 13 residues. The V gene's germline CDR1 is WNHNN and CDR2 SYGVQD (reference sequence). V shed 2 bases, J shed 7 bases, and the junction held 4 bases outside the gene matches. Written as DNA, the CDR3 is TGCGCCAGCAGTGAGGACAGGGTCTCTGGCTACACCTTC. Residues: CASSEDRVSGYTF.

The genes are TRBV27 and TRBJ1-2; TRBD1 matches at 7 bases. J was trimmed by 12 bases and V by 4 bases; bases with no gene match: 5. The germline V gene encodes CDR1 MNHEY and CDR2 SMNVEV (reference sequence). The CDR3 runs to 11 residues. CDR3 DNA: TGTGCCAGCAGTTCCCAGGGGGTCAACACCTTC. It translates to CASSSQGVNTF.